This TCR beta chain originates from a study of regulatory T cells in long-lasting Graves disease. This clonotype was recorded many times. In building TCR beta libraries, iRepertoire HTBI primers were used together with Arm-PCR of CDR3 regions. TCRdb called the multiplex PCR reads again in MiXCR, with one record for every CDR3 protein. The repertoire holds 400,000 to 500,000 distinct CDR3 sequences, with approximately 14% as singletons. Indicated time point: newly diagnosed GD, antithyroid drugs for less than 3 months. Scientists built the TCR library using RNA that was extracted from PBMCs. CDR3 length: 14 residues. The V gene's germline CDR1 is SGHDT and CDR2 YYEEEE. Trimming removed 4 bases from V and 5 bases from J; junction bases left unmatched: 9. Another study also made use of these data, one on T cells in Graves' hyperthyroidism and ophthalmopathy. From that second work: Among the patients, aged 18 to 65, hyperthyroidism was newly diagnosed and had lasted under 2 months. The study used the HTBI primer set for a first-round RT-PCR of the TCR CDR3.

This receptor was taken from a woman between 50 and 59 years old with Graves disease. V is TRBV5-6 and J is TRBJ2-7, with 7 bases identical to TRBD1. This specimen consisted of peripheral blood mononuclear cells (PBMCs), obtained at new diagnosis, from a patient treated with antithyroid drugs. CDR3 bases: TGTGCCAGCAGCCTTCGACAGGGCCGGAACGAGCAGTACTTC. It encodes CASSLRQGRNEQYF.